This T cell receptor (beta chain) was recovered during a study of T cells in pancreatic ductal adenocarcinoma. Study-level findings and limits: Blood had more productive templates and 8 to 9.5-fold more unique clonotypes than tumor. Results skew toward the minority of patients with early-stage disease.

As regards this clone: Antigen: not known.

Profiling relied on immunoSEQ multiplex PCR, and the TCRdb table lists in-frame clones only, not all of them. The sample includes some 16,000 clones, about 93% of them seen just once. No neoadjuvant therapy was given to the selected pancreatic ductal adenocarcinoma patients before their surgery. Trimming stripped 4 bases from V and 3 bases from J, with 10 bases between. Germline CDR1 is LNHDA and CDR2 is SQIVND (reference sequence). This CDR3 region has 14 residues. This clonotype was obtained from a human donor with pancreatic ductal adenocarcinoma. The source material was PBMCs. The V gene is TRBV19, the J gene TRBJ2-4, with no clear D. The DNA for the CDR3 is TGTGCCAGTAGTACCGGATTGGTCAAAAACATTCAGTACTTC. Its protein is CASSTGLVKNIQYF.